The 8 T cell receptor beta chains listed next were all sequenced from one sample in a study of yellow fever vaccine responses in identical twins. TCRdb processed the RT-PCR reads anew with MiXCR; each CDR3 protein has one entry. The sample records around 20,000 distinct CDR3 sequences, roughly 60% being singletons. The material was T cells from blood (PBMCs), unsorted or a sorted subset (not recorded which), obtained before or after yellow fever vaccination (not recorded which). All receptors derive from a woman under 30 who received the yellow fever vaccine.

The V and J genes are TRBV20-1 and TRBJ2-3; D gene unclear. CDR1 DFQATT and CDR2 SNEGSKA come from the germline V gene (reference sequence). The V and J ends lost 1 base and 8 bases respectively, with 4 bases between them. The CDR3 covers 10 residues. Here the CDR3 DNA reads TGCAGTGCTAGAGTTAGTACGCAGTATTTT. Translation: CSARVSTQYF.

The V gene is TRBV7-2, the J gene TRBJ2-1; TRBD1 aligns across 7 bases. Trimming removed 1 base from V and 5 bases from J; junction bases left unmatched: 5. CDR3 length: 15 residues. The germline V gene encodes CDR1 SGHTA and CDR2 FQGNSA. The CDR3 protein is CASSLGTGFHNEQFF. CDR3 sequence (DNA): TGTGCCAGCAGCTTAGGGACAGGATTTCACAATGAGCAGTTCTTC.

In this sample, this clonotype turned up once. This rearrangement joins TRBV20-1 to TRBJ1-5, with TRBD1 matching over 7 bases. This CDR3 is 15 amino acids long. The germline V gene has CDR1 DFQATT and CDR2 SNEGSKA (reference sequence). V dropped 3 bases and J dropped 4; count of bases not matched to a gene: 9. This CDR3 reads CSASRPGTDNQPQHF. CDR3 coding DNA: TGCAGTGCTAGCAGACCCGGGACAGATAATCAGCCCCAGCATTTT.

The chain joins TRBV11-3 to TRBJ2-1; 7 positions match TRBD1. V lost 5 bases to trimming and J lost 6 bases; unmatched junction nucleotides: 13. CDR1 and CDR2 from the germline V gene are SGHNT and YENEEA. The CDR3 covers 16 residues. The CDR3, as DNA: TGTGCCAGCAGCACCTCCAGGGGGTTATTGGGCAATGAGCAGTTCTTC. Encoded protein: CASSTSRGLLGNEQFF.

V and J are TRBV12-3 or TRBV12-4 and TRBJ2-1; no clear D gene. The CDR3 loop spans 13 amino acids. Trimming removed 3 bases from V and 6 bases from J, with 9 bases in between. Written as DNA, the CDR3 is TGTGCCAGCAGTTTTATTGTGGGCAATGAGCAGTTCTTC. Translating gives CASSFIVGNEQFF.

The chain couples TRBV7-9 to TRBJ2-2; tentatively, D is TRBD1 (6 bases). Germline CDR1 is SEHNR and CDR2 is FQNEAQ (reference sequence). The V and J ends lost 2 bases and 5 bases respectively, with 9 bases between them. CDR3 length equals 14 residues. This chain's CDR3 is CASSLPQGTGELFF. In nucleotides, the CDR3 is TGTGCCAGCAGCTTACCCCAGGGGACCGGGGAGCTGTTTTTT.

The rearrangement links TRBV18 to TRBJ2-7; D is unresolved. V lost 3 bases to trimming and J lost 3 bases, with 9 bases between them. CDR1 and CDR2 (germline): KGHSH, LQKENI. The CDR3 is 13 amino acids. This CDR3 is CASSPAPDYEQYV. As DNA, the CDR3 is TGTGCCAGCTCACCTGCCCCCGACTACGAGCAGTACGTC.

This clonotype was picked up a small number of times. The rearrangement links TRBV19 to TRBJ2-3; TRBD2 matches at 9 bases. The CDR3 extends over 15 amino acids. Germline assignment: CDR1 LNHDA and CDR2 SQIVND (reference sequence). The junction had 5 bases not matched to a gene; V was cut back by 6 bases and J by 1 base. CDR3 residues: CASRSIAGGTDTQYF. CDR3 DNA: TGTGCCAGTAGATCCATAGCGGGGGGCACAGATACGCAGTATTTT.